The rows below give T cell receptor beta chains drawn from one sample of a study of T cells after yellow fever vaccination. TCRdb re-analysed the 5' RACE reads in MiXCR, keeping a single row per CDR3 protein. The sample includes around 350,000 distinct CDR3 sequences, 6.2% seen only once; the top ten take around 16%. The specimen was PBMCs, collected 5 days after the yellow fever booster vaccination. These receptors were obtained from a man younger than 45 who received the YFV17D yellow fever vaccine. The CDR3 runs from the conserved cysteine through the conserved F or W. The order of the fields is clone size, J gene, D gene, CDR3 length, V gene, CDR3 protein, CDR3 DNA. D genes are given only for firm matches. Clone size is shown for a subset of rows, as once, few, many or a class of expanded clone.

few,TRBJ1-6,NA,14,TRBV5-4,CASTLDRYNSPLHF,TGTGCCAGCACCCTAGACAGATATAATTCACCCCTCCACTTT
few,TRBJ2-1,TRBD2,15,TRBV14,CASSQDLAGVGEQFF,TGTGCCAGCAGCCAAGATCTAGCGGGAGTTGGTGAGCAGTTCTTC
many,TRBJ2-7,NA,13,TRBV12-3/TRBV12-4,CASRGSGAYEQYF,TGTGCCAGCAGGGGTAGCGGCGCCTACGAGCAGTACTTC
NA,TRBJ2-5,NA,16,TRBV20-1,CSAREDVGGFQETQYF,TGCAGTGCTAGGGAAGATGTGGGGGGCTTCCAAGAGACCCAGTACTTC
NA,TRBJ2-3,TRBD1,18,TRBV6-1,CASSGTGDTPYLTDTQYF,TGTGCCAGCAGTGGGACAGGGGACACACCCTACCTCACAGATACGCAGTATTTT
many,TRBJ2-7,NA,14,TRBV19,CASSRGSGVYEQYF,TGTGCCAGTAGTCGGGGGTCTGGGGTCTACGAGCAGTACTTC
few,TRBJ2-2,NA,15,TRBV15,CATSTVGLNTGELFF,TGTGCCACCTCCACCGTAGGCCTGAACACCGGGGAGCTGTTTTTT
NA,TRBJ2-3,NA,13,TRBV15,CATSREDGDTQYF,TGTGCCACCAGCAGAGAGGATGGAGATACGCAGTATTTT
NA,TRBJ2-1,TRBD2,18,TRBV18,CASSPDGIGGGAVYEQFF,TGTGCCAGCTCACCAGACGGCATTGGGGGGGGTGCAGTCTATGAGCAGTTCTTC
few,TRBJ2-7,NA,15,TRBV5-6,CASSLEGRLSYEQYF,TGTGCCAGCAGCTTGGAGGGACGGCTCTCCTACGAGCAGTACTTC
few,TRBJ2-2,NA,17,TRBV7-9,CASSLGIGASNTGELFF,TGTGCCAGCAGTTTGGGAATTGGAGCGTCGAACACCGGGGAGCTGTTTTTT
few,TRBJ1-2,NA,14,TRBV28,CASSISQGAYGYTF,TGTGCCAGCAGTATCAGCCAGGGCGCGTATGGCTACACCTTC
NA,TRBJ2-1,NA,12,TRBV6-5,CASSRIGNEQFF,TGTGCCAGCAGTAGAATAGGGAATGAGCAGTTCTTC
few,TRBJ2-7,TRBD1,18,TRBV7-2,CASSLAYSRGQGYYEQYF,TGTGCCAGCAGCTTAGCCTATAGTAGAGGACAGGGCTACTACGAGCAGTACTTC
NA,TRBJ2-1,TRBD2,15,TRBV5-1,CASSLDGRPANEQFF,TGCGCCAGCAGCTTGGACGGGAGGCCAGCCAATGAGCAGTTCTTC
NA,TRBJ2-6,NA,13,TRBV20-1,CSARGGGANVLTF,TGCAGTGCCCGGGGAGGTGGGGCCAACGTCCTGACTTTC
few,TRBJ2-4,NA,12,TRBV7-2,CASRGGENIQYF,TGTGCCAGCAGGGGAGGCGAAAACATTCAGTACTTC
many,TRBJ2-1,TRBD2,17,TRBV5-1,CASSPDGTPGGIDEQFF,TGCGCCAGCAGCCCCGACGGGACTCCCGGGGGGATCGATGAGCAGTTCTTC
NA,TRBJ2-5,TRBD1,14,TRBV7-8,CASSFLGGLQTQYF,TGTGCCAGCAGCTTTCTAGGGGGCCTCCAGACCCAGTACTTC
NA,TRBJ2-3,NA,14,TRBV12-3/TRBV12-4,CASSRPLVTDTQYF,TGTGCCAGCAGCCGCCCACTAGTTACAGATACGCAGTATTTT
NA,TRBJ2-5,TRBD2,16,TRBV29-1,CSVGPPSGSRGETQYF,TGCAGCGTTGGCCCCCCTAGCGGGAGTCGAGGGGAGACCCAGTACTTC
few,TRBJ1-6,NA,16,TRBV30,CAWRDTGSTYNSPLHF,TGTGCCTGGAGAGATACAGGGTCCACCTATAATTCACCCCTCCACTTT
NA,TRBJ2-7,NA,13,TRBV7-2,CASVLAPLGEQYF,TGTGCCAGCGTGTTGGCCCCGCTCGGCGAGCAGTACTTC
NA,TRBJ2-3,NA,13,TRBV5-1,CASSQGETDTQYF,TGCGCCAGCAGCCAAGGAGAGACAGATACGCAGTATTTT
few,TRBJ2-7,TRBD1,13,TRBV29-1,CSAEGQTGREQYF,TGCAGCGCCGAGGGACAGACAGGTCGCGAGCAGTACTTC
many,TRBJ2-2,NA,13,TRBV20-1,CSVGRTNTGELFF,TGCAGTGTAGGCAGGACGAACACCGGGGAGCTGTTTTTT
NA,TRBJ1-1,NA,16,TRBV25-1,CASSENLGVIGTEAFF,TGTGCCAGCAGTGAAAATCTAGGAGTCATCGGCACTGAAGCTTTCTTT
NA,TRBJ2-1,TRBD2,14,TRBV7-9,CASSTSGRAHEQFF,TGTGCCAGCAGTACTAGCGGGAGGGCCCATGAGCAGTTCTTC